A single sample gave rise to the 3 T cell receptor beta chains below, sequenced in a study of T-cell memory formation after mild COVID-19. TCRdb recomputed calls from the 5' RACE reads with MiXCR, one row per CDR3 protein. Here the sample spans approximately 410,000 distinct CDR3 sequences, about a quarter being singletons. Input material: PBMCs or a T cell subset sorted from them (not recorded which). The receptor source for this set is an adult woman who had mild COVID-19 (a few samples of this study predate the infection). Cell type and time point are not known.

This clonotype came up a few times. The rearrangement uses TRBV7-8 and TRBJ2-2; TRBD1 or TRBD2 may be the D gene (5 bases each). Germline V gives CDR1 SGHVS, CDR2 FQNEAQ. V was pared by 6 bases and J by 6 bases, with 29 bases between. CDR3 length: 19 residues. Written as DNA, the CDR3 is TGTGCCAGCAGTTCTTTTCCGAGGCGAGGGACGTCGTGGGCCGGGGAGCTGTTTTTT. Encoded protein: CASSSFPRRGTSWAGELFF.

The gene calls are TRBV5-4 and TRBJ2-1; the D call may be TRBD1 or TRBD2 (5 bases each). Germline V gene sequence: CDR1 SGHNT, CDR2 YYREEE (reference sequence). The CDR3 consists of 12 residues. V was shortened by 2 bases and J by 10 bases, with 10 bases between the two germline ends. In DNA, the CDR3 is TGTGCCAGCAGCTTACGGGACCGAGAGCAGTTCTTC. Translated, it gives CASSLRDREQFF. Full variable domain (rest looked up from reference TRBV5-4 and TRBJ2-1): ETGVTQSPTHLIKTRGQQVTLRCSSQSGHNTVSWYQQALGQGPQFIFQYYREEENGRGNFPPRFSGLQFPNYSSELNVNALELDDSALYLCASSLRDREQFFGPGTRLTVL.

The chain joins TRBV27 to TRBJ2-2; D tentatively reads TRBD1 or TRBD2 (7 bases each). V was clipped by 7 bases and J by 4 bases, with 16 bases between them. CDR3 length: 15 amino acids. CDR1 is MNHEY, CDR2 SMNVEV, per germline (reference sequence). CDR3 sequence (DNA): TGTGCCAGCACAGGGGGGGGTTTTCCCACCGGGGAGCTGTTTTTT. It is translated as CASTGGGFPTGELFF.